This T cell receptor (beta chain) emerged from a study of blood T cell repertoires in COVID-19. Study at large: Acute-phase and convalescent COVID-19 samples originated in the United States, Italy and Spain.

The repertoire was sequenced with immunoSEQ multiplex PCR; TCRdb's copy has only in-frame clones and lacks some. The sample lists about 43,000 clones, around four fifths occurring once. Trimming stripped 5 bases from V and 7 bases from J, with 14 bases between. The CDR3 runs 14 residues. Germline V CDR1 and CDR2: MNHEY, SVGAGI. V usage is TRBV6-5 and J usage is TRBJ2-2, with D possibly matching TRBD2 (5 bases). The specimen was peripheral blood. The receptor was isolated from a woman older than 75 with acute or convalescent COVID-19. For the CDR3, the DNA is TGTGCCAGCAGTATGGACTTTGGGGACGGGGAGCTGTTTTTT. Its translation is CASSMDFGDGELFF.